The 25 T cell receptor beta chains given below trace back to one sample, sequenced in a study of radiotherapy plus CTLA-4 blockade in lung cancer. Only in-frame clones appear in the TCRdb table, and some are missing; sequencing was by immunoSEQ multiplex PCR. The repertoire holds nearly 110,000 clones, with about 83% as singletons. Sequenced here: peripheral blood, sampled from a patient treated with radiotherapy plus ipilimumab. The receptors derive from a human donor with non-small cell lung cancer that progressed on radiotherapy plus ipilimumab. Some clones in this sample may be carry-over from other donors' samples.

Only a few counts were recorded for this clone. The chain carries TRBV7-8 and TRBJ2-5; TRBD1 agrees at 7 bases. Gene TRBJ2-7 matches the end of the DNA better, so the J call may be wrong. The CDR3 contains 14 residues. Germline V gives CDR1 SGHVS, CDR2 FQNEAQ. For the CDR3, the DNA is TGTGCCAGCAGCTTACGACAGGGACCCTACGAGCAGTACTTC. Translating gives CASSLRQGPYEQYF.

The chain couples TRBV13 to TRBJ2-1, with a tentative D call TRBD1 (5 bases). This CDR3 has 14 amino acids. Germline V gene lookup returns CDR1 PRHDT and CDR2 FYEKMQ (reference sequence). The V end lost 2 bases, the J end lost 8 bases, and 13 bases lay between the germline ends. Written as DNA, the CDR3 is TGTGCCAGCAGCTTACACCCCAGGGTCGATGAGCAGTTCTTC. Protein sequence: CASSLHPRVDEQFF.

The chain employs TRBV27 and TRBJ2-2; TRBD1 matches at 7 bases. The CDR3 runs to 15 residues. Trimming at V came to 11 bases and at J to 1 base, leaving 10 bases not matched to a gene. From germline, CDR1 is MNHEY and CDR2 SMNVEV (reference sequence). CDR3 amino acids: CAGEGTVLNTGELFF. The CDR3, as DNA: TGTGCCGGAGAAGGGACAGTTCTGAACACCGGGGAGCTGTTTTTT.

This clone was detected only a few times. The rearrangement joins TRBV2 to TRBJ1-2; D gene ambiguous. V was trimmed by 7 bases and J by 4 bases, leaving 13 bases between them. The CDR3 extends over 13 amino acids. The V gene's germline CDR1 is SNHLY and CDR2 FYNNEI. The chain's CDR3 is CASNDLLRYGYTF. For the CDR3, the DNA is TGTGCCAGCAATGATCTATTACGCTATGGCTACACCTTC. Together with reference TRBV2 and TRBJ1-2, the CDR3 gives the full variable domain: EPEVTQTPSHQVTQMGQEVILRCVPISNHLYFYWYRQILGQKVEFLVSFYNNEISEKSEIFDDQFSVERPDGSNFTLKIRSTKLEDSAMYFCASNDLLRYGYTFGSGTRLTVV.

This chain uses TRBV28 with TRBJ1-5, with D maybe TRBD1 (5 bases). The V gene's germline CDR1 is MDHEN and CDR2 SYDVKM. This CDR3 region has 13 residues. V was cut by 5 bases and J by 13 bases, with 18 bases left in between. The CDR3 here is CASSGGSEGTQHF. The CDR3 DNA reads as TGTGCCAGCAGTGGGGGGTCCGAAGGAACTCAGCATTTT. The whole variable domain, filled in from reference TRBV28 and TRBJ1-5, reads DVKVTQSSRYLVKRTGEKVFLECVQDMDHENMFWYRQDPGLGLRLIYFSYDVKMKEKGDIPEGYSVSREKKERFSLILESASTNQTSMYLCASSGGSEGTQHFGDGTRLSIL.

This chain connects TRBV19 to TRBJ1-2; D is ambiguous. V lost 4 bases, J lost 8 bases, and 14 bases lay in between. CDR3 length: 13 amino acids. Germline CDR1 is LNHDA and CDR2 is SQIVND (reference sequence). The CDR3 region is CASSSTGELGYTF. The CDR3 DNA reads TGTGCCAGTAGTAGTACCGGGGAGTTAGGCTACACCTTC.

The V gene is TRBV4-2, the J gene TRBJ2-7; D gene ambiguous. Germline-derived CDR1 and CDR2 are LGHNA and YNFKEQ. This CDR3 has 16 residues. V lost 5 bases and J lost 0, with 17 bases in between. CDR3 sequence (DNA): TGTGCCAGCAGCTCAGTAATTGGATCGAGCTCCTACGAGCAGTACTTC. It is translated as CASSSVIGSSSYEQYF.

V gene TRBV5-6 combines with J gene TRBJ1-5; 8 nucleotides align to TRBD1. Trimming took 1 base from V and 2 from J; bases not matched to a gene: 5. CDR1 is SGHDT and CDR2 is YYEEEE in the germline V gene. This CDR3 comprises 16 residues. The DNA for the CDR3 is TGTGCCAGCAGCTTGAGAATGGGACAGGGCAATCAGCCCCAGCATTTT. It is translated as CASSLRMGQGNQPQHF.

The chain carries TRBV2 and TRBJ2-7; 9 bases fit TRBD1. Losses at the gene ends were 6 bases for V and 0 bases for J; bases not matched to a gene: 3. There are 14 residues in the CDR3. Germline assignment: CDR1 SNHLY and CDR2 FYNNEI. The CDR3 DNA is TGTGCCAGCAGGGGGGACAGGGTCTCCTACGAGCAGTACTTC. Its protein product is CASRGDRVSYEQYF. Combining the CDR3 with reference TRBV2 and TRBJ2-7 gives the whole variable domain EPEVTQTPSHQVTQMGQEVILRCVPISNHLYFYWYRQILGQKVEFLVSFYNNEISEKSEIFDDQFSVERPDGSNFTLKIRSTKLEDSAMYFCASRGDRVSYEQYFGPGTRLTVT.

The chain has TRBV18 and TRBJ1-5, with 8 nucleotides matching TRBD1. Trimming at V came to 3 bases and at J to 3 bases, leaving 4 bases not matched to a gene. The CDR3 spans 15 residues. Germline values: CDR1 KGHSH, CDR2 LQKENI. The CDR3 loop reads CASSPDRAPNQPQHF. The DNA of the CDR3 is TGTGCCAGCTCACCGGACAGGGCCCCCAATCAGCCCCAGCATTTT.

CDR3 residues: CASSLYGQAYNEQFF. Written as DNA, the CDR3 is TGTGCCAGCAGTTTATACGGACAGGCCTACAATGAGCAGTTCTTC. J is TRBJ2-1 and V is TRBV27; 7 nucleotides line up with TRBD1. The CDR3 runs 15 residues. The trim removed 1 base at V and 2 bases at J, leaving 2 bases unmatched. Germline CDR1 reads MNHEY; CDR2 reads SMNVEV (reference sequence).

The CDR3 sequence: CASSEAGGRSYEQYF. DNA for the CDR3: TGCGCCAGCAGCGAAGCGGGGGGCCGCTCCTACGAGCAGTACTTC. V gene TRBV5-1 combines with J gene TRBJ2-7; TRBD2 agrees at 9 bases. The CDR3 is 15 amino acids. Per the germline V gene, CDR1 is SGHRS and CDR2 is YFSETQ. With V trimmed by 4 bases and J by 0 bases, 5 bases remained unmatched.

This chain links TRBV5-4 with TRBJ1-6; 8 nucleotides agree with TRBD1. V gave up 10 bases and J gave up 7 bases; unmatched junction bases: 10. In germline, CDR1 is SGHNT, CDR2 YYREEE (reference sequence). The length of the CDR3 is 14 residues. As DNA, the CDR3 is TGTGCCGGGAGATCACAGGGGGAGAATTCACCCCTCCACTTT. The encoded protein is CAGRSQGENSPLHF.

CDR3 in amino acids: CASSKGGRQNNEQFF. The CDR3 DNA reads as TGTGCCAGCAGTAAGGGGGGGCGACAAAACAATGAGCAGTTCTTC. The V gene is TRBV27, the J gene TRBJ2-1; D is possibly TRBD2 (7 bases). V shed 5 bases and J shed 5 bases, with 16 bases lying between them. This CDR3 is 15 amino acids long. Germline V CDR1 and CDR2: MNHEY, SMNVEV (reference sequence).

This chain connects TRBV5-6 to TRBJ2-5, with D possibly being TRBD1 (6 bases). Looked up from germline, CDR1 is SGHDT and CDR2 is YYEEEE. The CDR3 has 13 residues. V lost 0 bases to trimming and J lost 6 bases, with 9 bases between them. The CDR3: CASSLGQGKTQYF. DNA for the CDR3: TGTGCCAGCAGCTTGGGGCAGGGGAAGACCCAGTACTTC.

The genes are TRBV9 and TRBJ1-2; tentative D call: TRBD1 (5 bases). The CDR3 length is 12 residues. Trimming removed 3 bases at V and 7 bases at J, with 10 bases between. Germline CDR1 reads SGDLS; CDR2 reads YYNGEE. In DNA, the CDR3 is TGTGCCAGCAGCGACCGGGGGTCTGGCTACACCTTC. Its translation: CASSDRGSGYTF.

The chain uses TRBV2 and TRBJ2-3; 12 nucleotides match TRBD2. Germline V gene sequence: CDR1 SNHLY, CDR2 FYNNEI. Trimming removed 3 bases from V and 7 bases from J; junction bases left unmatched: 8. This CDR3 contains 16 residues. The CDR3 coding sequence is TGTGCCAGCAGTGAGGGACCCCTAGCGGGGGGGTATACGCAGTATTTT. Residues: CASSEGPLAGGYTQYF.

This clone showed up just once. This sequence joins TRBV5-5 and TRBJ2-7; 9 bases map to TRBD1. The CDR3 is 18 amino acids. V shed 1 base and J 4 bases; nucleotides not matched to a gene: 15. CDR1 and CDR2 (germline): SGHKS, YYEKEE (reference sequence). The CDR3 region has the DNA TGTGCCAGCAGCTTGAGAGCCCGAGTCGGGACAGGGTCTTACGAGCAGTACTTC. Its protein product is CASSLRARVGTGSYEQYF.

The chain carries TRBV4-3 and TRBJ1-3; D not resolved. V dropped 2 bases and J dropped 3 bases, with 11 bases sitting between them. The CDR3 spans 15 residues. CDR1 and CDR2 from the germline V gene are LGHNA and YSLEER. CDR3 loop: CASSQTPRFGNTIYF. CDR3 DNA: TGCGCCAGCAGCCAAACCCCGAGGTTTGGAAACACCATATATTTT.

V is TRBV6-1 and J is TRBJ2-7, with 8 nucleotides matching TRBD1. J was trimmed by 1 base and V by 3 bases; bases with no gene match: 2. Germline loops: CDR1 MNHNS, CDR2 SASEGT. The CDR3 sequence is 14 residues long. DNA of the CDR3: TGTGCCAGCAGTGACAGGGGGCTTTCCTACGAGCAGTACTTC. Encoded protein: CASSDRGLSYEQYF.

The chain couples TRBV7-6 to TRBJ1-5; TRBD1 is a possible D gene (5 bases). The V gene's germline CDR1 is SGHVS and CDR2 FNYEAQ. The CDR3 length is 15 residues. With 1 base removed from V and 1 base from J, the gap between germline ends came to 8 bases. DNA for the CDR3: TGTGCCAGCAGCTTAGGGGGCTGGAGCAATCAGCCCCAGCATTTT. This translates into CASSLGGWSNQPQHF.

The chain couples TRBV5-1 to TRBJ1-2; tentative D call: TRBD1 (6 bases). This CDR3 is 14 amino acids long. Per germline, CDR1 SGHRS and CDR2 YFSETQ. V lost 4 bases, J lost 7 bases, and 17 bases lay in between. This chain's CDR3 is CASSTDWGRVGYTF. Written as DNA, the CDR3 is TGCGCCAGCAGCACGGACTGGGGGCGGGTTGGCTACACCTTC.

The rearrangement links TRBV4-3 to TRBJ2-3; TRBD1 matches 11 bases. Trimming at V came to 0 bases and at J to 4 bases, leaving 3 bases not matched to a gene. The CDR3 totals 16 residues. Germline V CDR1 and CDR2: LGHNA, YSLEER. DNA of the CDR3: TGCGCCAGCAGCCAAGATCGGGGACAGGGGGCAGATACGCAGTATTTT. Encoded protein: CASSQDRGQGADTQYF.

The J gene is TRBJ2-7, the V gene TRBV7-6; 9 bases fit TRBD1. The CDR3 is 16 residues long. CDR1 is SGHVS, CDR2 FNYEAQ, per germline. V was pared by 0 bases and J by 1 base, with 4 bases of the junction left unmatched. CDR3 bases: TGTGCCAGCAGCTTAGCTGGGACAGGGATTTCCTACGAGCAGTACTTC. Its translation is CASSLAGTGISYEQYF.

The genes are TRBV6-5 and TRBJ2-2, with TRBD1 as a possible D gene (6 bases). The CDR3 contains 16 residues. The V end lost 2 bases, the J end lost 0 bases, and 10 bases lay between the germline ends. Germline V gene lookup returns CDR1 MNHEY and CDR2 SVGAGI. CDR3 in DNA: TGTGCCAGCAGTTACCAGGGGTTGGCGAACACCGGGGAGCTGTTTTTT. Translation gives CASSYQGLANTGELFF.